This T cell receptor (beta chain) was sequenced for a study of cytomegalovirus exposure and HLA in healthy donors. Notes on the study in general: The later analysis indicated that the majority of CMV-associated TCR beta chains appeared HLA-restricted. What was likely a sequencing artifact was a cluster of highly shared sequence variants. TCR beta V- and J-gene trimming was later associated with a missense DCLRE1C variant.

CDR1 is MNHNY and CDR2 is SVGAGI in the germline V gene (reference sequence). Trimming pared 7 bases from V and 10 bases from J, leaving 19 bases between. The CDR3 is made up of 14 amino acids. The study ran its PCR with 60 Vbeta and 13 Jbeta primers. Sequenced by immunoSEQ multiplex PCR; TCRdb stores in-frame clones only, minus some. The table has about 90,000 clones, around two thirds seen once. On this clone: The antigen is not known.

The sequencing input was PBMCs. The chain combines TRBV6-6 with TRBJ1-4; D gene unclear. The clonotype was recovered from a woman younger than 45 in good health and CMV-seropositive. The CDR3 DNA follows: TGTGCCAGCACCTCCCAGCCCTCCGGAGGAAAACTGTTTTTT. It yields the protein CASTSQPSGGKLFF.